This T cell receptor (beta chain) was observed in a study of blood T cell repertoires in COVID-19. Across the whole study: Samples representing acute and convalescent COVID-19 were sourced from the United States, Italy and Spain. T cells, B-cell-depleted T cells, or PBMCs supplied cDNA or gDNA.

Germline CDR1 reads MNHEY; CDR2 reads SVGEGT. V lost 5 bases to trimming and J lost 4 bases; unmatched junction nucleotides: 7. This CDR3 contains 14 residues. Per the study methods: Estimated nucleated cell counts came from reference gene primer amplification. The protocol was immunoSEQ multiplex PCR, while the TCRdb copy is restricted to in-frame clones and leaves out a portion. D and trimming come from the DNA, and the V and J calls and clone size come from that table. The sample shows around 300,000 clones, around 86% of them seen only once. The rearrangement uses TRBV6-2 or TRBV6-3 and TRBJ1-1, with 7 bases matching TRBD1. This clonotype was sampled from a middle-aged woman who had recovered from COVID-19. The sequenced material came from peripheral blood. Here the CDR3 DNA reads TGTGCCAGCAGTCCCCAGGGGGAGAGCACTGAAGCTTTCTTT. Translating gives CASSPQGESTEAFF.